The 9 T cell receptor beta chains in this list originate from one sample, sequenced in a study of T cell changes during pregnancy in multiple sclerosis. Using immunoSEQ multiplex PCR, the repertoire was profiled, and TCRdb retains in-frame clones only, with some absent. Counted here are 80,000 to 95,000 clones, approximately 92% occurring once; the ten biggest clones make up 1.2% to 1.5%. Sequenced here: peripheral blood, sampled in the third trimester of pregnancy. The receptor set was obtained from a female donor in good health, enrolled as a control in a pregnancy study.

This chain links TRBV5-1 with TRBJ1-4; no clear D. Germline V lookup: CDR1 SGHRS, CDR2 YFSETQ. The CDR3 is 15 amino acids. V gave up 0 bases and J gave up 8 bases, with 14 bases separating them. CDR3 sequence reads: CASSLGGQREEKLFF. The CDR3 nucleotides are TGCGCCAGCAGCTTGGGAGGGCAGAGGGAAGAAAAACTGTTTTTT. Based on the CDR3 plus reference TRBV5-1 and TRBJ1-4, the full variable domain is KAGVTQTPRYLIKTRGQQVTLSCSPISGHRSVSWYQQTPGQGLQFLFEYFSETQRNKGNFPGRFSGRQFSNSRSEMNVSTLELGDSALYLCASSLGGQREEKLFFGSGTQLSVL.

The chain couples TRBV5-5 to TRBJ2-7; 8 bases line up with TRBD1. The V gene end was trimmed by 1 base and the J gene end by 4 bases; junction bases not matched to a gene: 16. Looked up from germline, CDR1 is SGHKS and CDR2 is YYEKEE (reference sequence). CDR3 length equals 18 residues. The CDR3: CASSLRQGAPPVHYEQYF. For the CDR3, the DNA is TGTGCCAGCAGCTTGCGGCAGGGGGCCCCTCCGGTTCATTACGAGCAGTACTTC.

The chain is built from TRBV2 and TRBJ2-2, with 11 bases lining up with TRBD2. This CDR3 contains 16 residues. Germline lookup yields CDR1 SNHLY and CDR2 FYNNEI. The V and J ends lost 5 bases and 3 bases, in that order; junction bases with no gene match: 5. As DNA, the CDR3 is TGTGCCAGCAGTCCAACTAGCGGGAGTTACACCGGGGAGCTGTTTTTT. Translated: CASSPTSGSYTGELFF. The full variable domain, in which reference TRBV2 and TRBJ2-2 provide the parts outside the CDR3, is EPEVTQTPSHQVTQMGQEVILRCVPISNHLYFYWYRQILGQKVEFLVSFYNNEISEKSEIFDDQFSVERPDGSNFTLKIRSTKLEDSAMYFCASSPTSGSYTGELFFGEGSRLTVL.

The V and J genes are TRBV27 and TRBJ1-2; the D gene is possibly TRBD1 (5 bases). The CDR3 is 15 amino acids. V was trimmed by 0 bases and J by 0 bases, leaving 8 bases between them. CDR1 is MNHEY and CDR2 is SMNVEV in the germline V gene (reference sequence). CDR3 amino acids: CASSLSAGTNYGYTF. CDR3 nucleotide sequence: TGTGCCAGCAGTTTATCGGCAGGGACTAACTATGGCTACACCTTC.

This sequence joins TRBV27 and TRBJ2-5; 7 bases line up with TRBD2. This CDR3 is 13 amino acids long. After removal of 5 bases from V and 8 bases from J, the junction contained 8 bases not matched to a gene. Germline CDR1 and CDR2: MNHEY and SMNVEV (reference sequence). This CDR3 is CASSPGLSFTQYF. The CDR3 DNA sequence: TGTGCCAGCAGTCCGGGACTAAGCTTCACCCAGTACTTC.

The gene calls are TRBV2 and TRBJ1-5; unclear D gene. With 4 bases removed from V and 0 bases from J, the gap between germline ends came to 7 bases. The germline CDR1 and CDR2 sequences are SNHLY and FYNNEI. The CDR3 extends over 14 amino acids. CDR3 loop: CASSGEYSNQPQHF. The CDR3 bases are TGTGCCAGCAGTGGGGAGTATAGCAATCAGCCCCAGCATTTT.

DNA of the CDR3: TGTGCCAGCAAGGGGGGGGCAGGTGGGGAGCTGTTTTTT. Encoded protein: CASKGGAGGELFF. The chain links TRBV27 to TRBJ2-2; possibly TRBD2 for D (7 bases). The ends were cut back, 7 bases at V and 8 bases at J, with 14 bases in the middle. Germline V lookup: CDR1 MNHEY, CDR2 SMNVEV (reference sequence). The CDR3 loop spans 13 amino acids.

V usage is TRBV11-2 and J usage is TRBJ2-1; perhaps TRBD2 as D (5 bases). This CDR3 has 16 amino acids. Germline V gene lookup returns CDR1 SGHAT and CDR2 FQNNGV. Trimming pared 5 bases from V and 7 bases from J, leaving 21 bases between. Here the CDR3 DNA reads TGTGCCAGCAGCCATCCCCGGGTTGCGGGCGGGAATGAGCAGTTCTTC. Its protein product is CASSHPRVAGGNEQFF.

The CDR3 region has the DNA TGTGCCAGCAGTTTTACAGGGTCCAATGGCTACACCTTC. Protein sequence: CASSFTGSNGYTF. The J gene is TRBJ1-2, the V gene TRBV5-4; tentative D call: TRBD1 (6 bases). The germline gives CDR1 SGHNT, CDR2 YYREEE (reference sequence). The CDR3 consists of 13 residues. Trimming removed 5 bases from V and 6 bases from J, with 14 bases in between.